This T cell receptor (beta chain) came from a study of cytomegalovirus exposure and HLA in healthy donors. At the level of the study: T cells numbering about 200 million yielded some 110 million unique TCR beta sequences in an earlier analysis. General observations from the study: In an earlier analysis, about 87% or about 30%: the productive usage of most TCR beta V segments. It was 160 or so TCR beta chains that were listed as cytomegalovirus-associated. A likely sequencing artifact accounted for one observed cluster of highly shared sequence variants.

Both 60 Vbeta primers and 13 Jbeta primers went into the PCR. Generated by immunoSEQ multiplex PCR, the TCRdb table keeps only in-frame clones and is missing some. Here the sample spans more than 85,000 clones, more than 65% being singletons. A note on this clone: Its antigen is not known.

The CDR3 contains 12 residues. The V call is TRBV21-1, the J call TRBJ2-7; TRBD2 reflects the table's D call only, with no check against the DNA. TRBV21-1 is an annotated pseudogene. Source material: PBMCs. The clonotype comes from a woman between 18 and 29 years old in good health and CMV-seropositive. The CDR3 nucleotides read TGTGCCAGCAGCAAAGTAGAGGGCGAGCAGTACTTC. This encodes CASSKVEGEQYF.